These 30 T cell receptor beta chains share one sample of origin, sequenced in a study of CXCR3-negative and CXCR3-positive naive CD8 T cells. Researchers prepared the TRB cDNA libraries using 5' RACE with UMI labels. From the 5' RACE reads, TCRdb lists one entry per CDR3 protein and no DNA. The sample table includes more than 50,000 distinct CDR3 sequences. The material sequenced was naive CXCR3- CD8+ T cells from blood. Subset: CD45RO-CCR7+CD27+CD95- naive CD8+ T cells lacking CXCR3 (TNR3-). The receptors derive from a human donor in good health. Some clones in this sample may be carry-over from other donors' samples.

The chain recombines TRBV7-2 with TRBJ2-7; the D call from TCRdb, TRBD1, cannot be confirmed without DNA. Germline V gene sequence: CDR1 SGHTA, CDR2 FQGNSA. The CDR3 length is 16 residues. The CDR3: CASSLAAVAPSYEQYF.

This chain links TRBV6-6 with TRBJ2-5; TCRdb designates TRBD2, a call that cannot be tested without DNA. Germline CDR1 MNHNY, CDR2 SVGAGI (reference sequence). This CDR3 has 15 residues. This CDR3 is CASSSTRDLGETQYF.

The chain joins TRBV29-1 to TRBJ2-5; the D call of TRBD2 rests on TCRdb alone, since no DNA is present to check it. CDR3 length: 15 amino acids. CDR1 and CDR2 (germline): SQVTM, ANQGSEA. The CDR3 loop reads CSVEDPRGREETQYF.

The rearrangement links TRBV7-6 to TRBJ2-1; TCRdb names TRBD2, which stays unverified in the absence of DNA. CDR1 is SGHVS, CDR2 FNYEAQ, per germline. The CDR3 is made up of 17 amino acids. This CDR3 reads CASSSRLAGVPYNEQFF.

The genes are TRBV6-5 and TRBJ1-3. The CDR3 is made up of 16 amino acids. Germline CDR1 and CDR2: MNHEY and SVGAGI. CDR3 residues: CASSYSIAGPGNTIYF.

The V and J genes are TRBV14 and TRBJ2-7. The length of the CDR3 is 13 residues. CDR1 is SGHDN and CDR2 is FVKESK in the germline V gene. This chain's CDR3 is CASSQEQSYEQYF.

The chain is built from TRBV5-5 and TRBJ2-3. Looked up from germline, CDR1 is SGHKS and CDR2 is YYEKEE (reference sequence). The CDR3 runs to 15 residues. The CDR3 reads CASSLTAIWADTQYF.

The CDR3 is CASSSTGANVLTF. The chain joins TRBV6-5 to TRBJ2-6. The CDR3 spans 13 residues. Germline V lookup: CDR1 MNHEY, CDR2 SVGAGI.

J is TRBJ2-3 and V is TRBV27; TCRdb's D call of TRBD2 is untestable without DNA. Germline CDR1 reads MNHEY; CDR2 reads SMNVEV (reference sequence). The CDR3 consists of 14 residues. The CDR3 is CASSIGGGTDTQYF.

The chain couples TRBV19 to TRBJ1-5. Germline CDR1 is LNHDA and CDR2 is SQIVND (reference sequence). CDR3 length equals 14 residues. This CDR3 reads CASSPKGRNQPQHF.

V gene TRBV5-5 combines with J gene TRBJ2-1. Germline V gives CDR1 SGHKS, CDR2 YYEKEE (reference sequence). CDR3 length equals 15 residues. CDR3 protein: CASSLYKSSYNEQFF.

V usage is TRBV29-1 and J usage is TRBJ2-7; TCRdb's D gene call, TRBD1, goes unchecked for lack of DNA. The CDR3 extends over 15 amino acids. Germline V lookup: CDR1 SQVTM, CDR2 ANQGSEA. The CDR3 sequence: CSVEGQDRGFYEQYF.

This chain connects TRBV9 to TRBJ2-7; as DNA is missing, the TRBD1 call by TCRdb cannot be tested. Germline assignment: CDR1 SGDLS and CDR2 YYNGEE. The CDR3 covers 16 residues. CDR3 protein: CASSPRTEVISYEQYF.

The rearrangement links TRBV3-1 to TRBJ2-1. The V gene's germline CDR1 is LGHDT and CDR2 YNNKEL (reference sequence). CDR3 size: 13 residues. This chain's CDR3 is CASRPGLHNEQFF.

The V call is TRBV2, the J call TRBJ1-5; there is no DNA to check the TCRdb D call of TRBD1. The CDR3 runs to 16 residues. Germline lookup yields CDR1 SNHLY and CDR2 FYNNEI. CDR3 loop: CASRSEPGAHNQPQHF. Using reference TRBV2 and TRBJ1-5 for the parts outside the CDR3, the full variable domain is EPEVTQTPSHQVTQMGQEVILRCVPISNHLYFYWYRQILGQKVEFLVSFYNNEISEKSEIFDDQFSVERPDGSNFTLKIRSTKLEDSAMYFCASRSEPGAHNQPQHFGDGTRLSIL.

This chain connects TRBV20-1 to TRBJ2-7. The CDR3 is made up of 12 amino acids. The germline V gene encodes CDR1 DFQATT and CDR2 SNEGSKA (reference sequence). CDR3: CSASVTTYEQYF.

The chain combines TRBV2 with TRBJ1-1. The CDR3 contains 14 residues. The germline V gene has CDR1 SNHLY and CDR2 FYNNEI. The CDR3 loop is CASTAVGMNTEAFF.

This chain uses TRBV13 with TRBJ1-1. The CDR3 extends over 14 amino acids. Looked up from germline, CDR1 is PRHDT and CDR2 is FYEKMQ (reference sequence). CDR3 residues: CASGSSIFDTEAFF.

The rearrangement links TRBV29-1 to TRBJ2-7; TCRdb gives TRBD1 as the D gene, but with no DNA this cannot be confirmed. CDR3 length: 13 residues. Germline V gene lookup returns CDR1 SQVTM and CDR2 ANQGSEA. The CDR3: CSVPGRRSYEQYF.

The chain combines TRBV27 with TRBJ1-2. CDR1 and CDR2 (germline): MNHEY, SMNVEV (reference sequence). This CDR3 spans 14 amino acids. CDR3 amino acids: CASSFLSSSMGYTF.

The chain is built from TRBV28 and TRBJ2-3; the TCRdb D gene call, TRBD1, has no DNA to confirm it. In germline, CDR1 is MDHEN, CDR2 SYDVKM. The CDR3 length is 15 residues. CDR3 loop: CASSPTGVGTDTQYF.

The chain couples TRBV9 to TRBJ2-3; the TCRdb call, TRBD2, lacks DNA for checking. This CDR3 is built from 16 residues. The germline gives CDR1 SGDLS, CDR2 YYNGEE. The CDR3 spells CASSVGTSGTTDTQYF.

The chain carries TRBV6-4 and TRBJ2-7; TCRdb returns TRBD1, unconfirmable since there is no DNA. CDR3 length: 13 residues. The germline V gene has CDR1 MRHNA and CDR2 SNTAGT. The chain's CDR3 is CASIASGSCEQYF.

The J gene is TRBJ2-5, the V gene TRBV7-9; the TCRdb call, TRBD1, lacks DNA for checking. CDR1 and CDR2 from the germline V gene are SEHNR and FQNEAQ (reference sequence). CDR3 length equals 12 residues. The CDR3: CAITGQKETQYF.

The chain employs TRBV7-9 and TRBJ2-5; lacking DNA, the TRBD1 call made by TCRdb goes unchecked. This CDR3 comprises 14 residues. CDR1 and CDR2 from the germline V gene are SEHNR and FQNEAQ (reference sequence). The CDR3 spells CASRGVQGGETQYF.

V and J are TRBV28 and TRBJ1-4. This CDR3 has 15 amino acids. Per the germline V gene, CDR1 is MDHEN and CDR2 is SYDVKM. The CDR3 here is CASSFRSTLAEKLFF.

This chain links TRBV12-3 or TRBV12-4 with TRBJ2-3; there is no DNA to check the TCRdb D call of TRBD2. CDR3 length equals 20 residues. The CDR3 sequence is CASRSAPGLAGGKSTDTQYF.

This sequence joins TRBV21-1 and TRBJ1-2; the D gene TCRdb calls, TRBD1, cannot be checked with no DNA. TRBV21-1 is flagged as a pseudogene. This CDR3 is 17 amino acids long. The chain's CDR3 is CASSKAVLARTNYGYTF.

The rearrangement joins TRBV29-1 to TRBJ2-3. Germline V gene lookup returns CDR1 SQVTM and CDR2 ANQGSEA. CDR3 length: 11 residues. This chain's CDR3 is CSVDLADTQYF.

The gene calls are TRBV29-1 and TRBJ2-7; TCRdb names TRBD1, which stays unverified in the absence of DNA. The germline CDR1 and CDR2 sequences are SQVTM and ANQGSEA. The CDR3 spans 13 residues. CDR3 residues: CSVRQDGTYEQYF.